This T cell receptor beta chain was sequenced in a study of blood T cell repertoires in COVID-19. Study at large: T cells, B-cell-depleted T cells, or PBMCs supplied cDNA or gDNA.

Sequenced by immunoSEQ multiplex PCR; TCRdb stores in-frame clones only, minus some. The sample holds under 75,000 clones, just over 85% seen once. The germline CDR1 and CDR2 sequences are LGHDT and YNNKEL (reference sequence). The CDR3 contains 15 residues. The V end was cut by 3 bases, the J end by 1 base, with 13 bases between. Sequencing input: peripheral blood. The source of this sequence is a woman aged 80 or over with active COVID-19. This chain connects TRBV3-1 (or the pseudogene TRBV3-2) to TRBJ2-7; TRBD2 might be the D (6 bases). Here the CDR3 reads CASSHFRRGSYEQYF. CDR3 sequence (DNA): TGTGCCAGCAGCCATTTTCGGAGGGGATCCTACGAGCAGTACTTC.